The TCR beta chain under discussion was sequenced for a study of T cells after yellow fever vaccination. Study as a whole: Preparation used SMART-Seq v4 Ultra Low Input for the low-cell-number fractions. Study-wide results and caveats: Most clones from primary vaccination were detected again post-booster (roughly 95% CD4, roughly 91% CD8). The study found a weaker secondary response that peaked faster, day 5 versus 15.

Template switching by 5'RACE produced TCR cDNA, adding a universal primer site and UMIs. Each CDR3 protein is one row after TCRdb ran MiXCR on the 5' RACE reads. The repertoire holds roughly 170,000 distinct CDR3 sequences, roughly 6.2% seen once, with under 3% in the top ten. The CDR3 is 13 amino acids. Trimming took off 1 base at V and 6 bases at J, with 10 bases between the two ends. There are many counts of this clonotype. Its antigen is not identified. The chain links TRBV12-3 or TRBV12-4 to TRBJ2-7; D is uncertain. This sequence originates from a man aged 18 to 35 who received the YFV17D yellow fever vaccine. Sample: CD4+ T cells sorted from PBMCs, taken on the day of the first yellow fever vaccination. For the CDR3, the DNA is TGTGCCAGCAGTTTAGTGGACGGCGGCGAGCAGTACGTC. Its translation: CASSLVDGGEQYV.